This TCR beta chain was sequenced during a study of T cell repertoires in cytomegalovirus infection. Study as a whole: CMV infection plus the matching HLA type was flagged by public TCR beta signatures.

TCRdb reprocessed the reads with MiXCR, giving one entry per CDR3 protein. The sample contains approximately 170,000 distinct CDR3 sequences, approximately 14% of which appear only once. Trimming cost V 5 bases and J 3 bases; bases outside gene matches: 3. CDR1 is SGHTA and CDR2 is FQGNSA in the germline V gene. The CDR3 consists of 15 residues. Study findings and constraints: Clonotypes of TCR beta that were HLA-C-restricted and CMV-specific dominated the ex vivo response. Summed frequency of shared TCR beta families picked out CMV carriers who also had the relevant HLA.

Note on this clonotype: The antigen is not known. Given a much more abundant clone one base away, this may be a read error. A read error is likely, as this CDR3 ends without the conserved phenylalanine or tryptophan.

The chain joins TRBV7-2 to TRBJ2-2, with 10 nucleotides matching TRBD1. The source is a human donor in good health (CMV status not recorded). Some clones in this sample may be carry-over from other donors' samples. Material: PBMCs. Written as DNA, the CDR3 is TGTGCCAGCAGCCTTGGGACAGGGGACACCGGGGAGCTGTTTATT. Amino acid sequence: CASSLGTGDTGELFI.